These T cell receptor beta chains were read from a single sample in a study of tumor-infiltrating lymphocytes in localized non-small cell lung cancer. Generated by immunoSEQ multiplex PCR, the TCRdb table keeps only in-frame clones and is missing some. The sample includes about 12,000 clones, 80% to 90% of them seen just once. The sequencing input was lung tumor tissue. These receptors originate from a human donor with non-small cell lung cancer. Both conserved end residues are trimmed from each CDR3.

TRBJ1-1 | TRBV10-2 | ASSEEQGAEAF
TRBJ2-1 | TRBV6-1 | ASSVAGRPYNEQF
TRBJ2-1 | TRBV6-1 | ASSEGAGTPYNEQF
TRBJ2-1 | TRBV30 | AWSSRSCLVVGQKLPRSYNEQF
TRBJ2-5 | TRBV6-4 | ASSPTGEQETQY
TRBJ2-7 | TRBV28 | ASSLWRAYEQY
TRBJ1-2 | TRBV19 | ASTPRDRAGGYT
TRBJ1-2 | TRBV5-6 | ASSFGEDYGYT
TRBJ2-5 | TRBV5-1 | ASSIQGQETQY
TRBJ1-2 | TRBV4-2 | ASSPWTGYEDYGYT